This TCR beta chain stems from a study of CD8+CD57+ T cells in acquired aplastic anemia. Study at large: DNA per sorted CD4+ or CD8+ sample ranged 0.2 to 27.4 ug, averaging 3.2 ug. Study-wide points: The study identified around 28 CD8+ CDR3 sequences shared by patients and controls. Researchers reported that CD8+ Simpson's diversity was not significantly different in patients versus controls.

This CDR3 has 15 residues. CDR1 is LNHDA and CDR2 is SQIVND in the germline V gene (reference sequence). The ends were cut back, 7 bases at V and 0 bases at J, with 12 bases in the middle. With regard to this clonotype: Its antigen is not known.

Genomic DNA, the template, was used for profiling of the TCR beta VDJ and CDR3. TCRdb reprocessed the reads via MiXCR and lists one record per CDR3 protein. The repertoire consists of about 160,000 distinct CDR3 sequences, with roughly 47% occurring once and the leading ten covering about 1.1%. Input material: sorted CD4+, CD8+, or CD8+CD57+ T cells (not recorded which) from PBMCs. This receptor was identified in a human donor in good health. The V and J genes are TRBV19 and TRBJ1-4; unclear D gene. The CDR3 loop is CASTWAAATNEKLFF. Written as DNA, the CDR3 is TGTGCCAGTACATGGGCCGCCGCAACTAATGAAAAACTGTTTTTT.